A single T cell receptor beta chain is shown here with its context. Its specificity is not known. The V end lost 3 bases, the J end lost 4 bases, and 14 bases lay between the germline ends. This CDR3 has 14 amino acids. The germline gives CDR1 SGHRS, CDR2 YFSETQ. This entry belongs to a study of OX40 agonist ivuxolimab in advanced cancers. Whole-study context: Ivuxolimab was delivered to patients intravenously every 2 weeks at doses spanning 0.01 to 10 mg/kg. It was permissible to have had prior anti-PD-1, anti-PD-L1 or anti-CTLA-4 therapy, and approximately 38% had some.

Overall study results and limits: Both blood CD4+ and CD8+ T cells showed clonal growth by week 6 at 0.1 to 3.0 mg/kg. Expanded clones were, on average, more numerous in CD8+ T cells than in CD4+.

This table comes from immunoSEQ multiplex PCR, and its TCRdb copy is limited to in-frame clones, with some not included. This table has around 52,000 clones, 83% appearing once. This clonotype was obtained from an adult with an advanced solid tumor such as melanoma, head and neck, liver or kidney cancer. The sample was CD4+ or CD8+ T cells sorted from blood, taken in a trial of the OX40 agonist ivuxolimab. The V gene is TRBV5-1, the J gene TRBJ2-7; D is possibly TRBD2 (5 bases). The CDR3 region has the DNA TGCGCCAGCAGCTCGGAACCGCGAGGGTACGAGCAGTACTTC. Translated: CASSSEPRGYEQYF.